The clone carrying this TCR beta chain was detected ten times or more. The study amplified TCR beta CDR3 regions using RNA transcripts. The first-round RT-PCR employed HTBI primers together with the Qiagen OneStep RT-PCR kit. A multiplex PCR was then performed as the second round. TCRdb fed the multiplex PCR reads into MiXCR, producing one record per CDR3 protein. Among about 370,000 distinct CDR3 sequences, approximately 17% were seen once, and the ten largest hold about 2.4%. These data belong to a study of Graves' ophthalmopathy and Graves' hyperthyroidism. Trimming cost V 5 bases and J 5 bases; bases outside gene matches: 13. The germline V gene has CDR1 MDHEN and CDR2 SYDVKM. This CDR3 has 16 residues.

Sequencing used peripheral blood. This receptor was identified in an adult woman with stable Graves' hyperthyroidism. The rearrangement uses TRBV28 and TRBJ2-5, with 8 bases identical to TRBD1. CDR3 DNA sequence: TGTGCCAGCAGTCGGGTTGAGGACAGGGTTTCGGAGACCCAGTACTTC. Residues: CASSRVEDRVSETQYF.